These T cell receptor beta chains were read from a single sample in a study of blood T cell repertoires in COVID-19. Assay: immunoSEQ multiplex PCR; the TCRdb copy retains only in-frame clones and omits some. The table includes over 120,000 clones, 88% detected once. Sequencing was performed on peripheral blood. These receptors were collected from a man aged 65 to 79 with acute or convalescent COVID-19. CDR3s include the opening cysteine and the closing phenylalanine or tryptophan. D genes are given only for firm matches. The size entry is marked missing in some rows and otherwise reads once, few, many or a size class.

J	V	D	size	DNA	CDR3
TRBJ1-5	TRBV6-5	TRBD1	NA	TGTGCCAGCAGTTACTCGACAGGGGATCAGCCCCAGCATTTT	CASSYSTGDQPQHF
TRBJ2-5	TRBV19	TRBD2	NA	TGTGCCAGCCGGCGGGGGGCTCAAGAGACCCAGTACTTC	CASRRGAQETQYF
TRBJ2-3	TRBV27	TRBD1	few	TGTGCCAGCAGGGACGGACAGGGGAGCACAGATACGCAGTATTTT	CASRDGQGSTDTQYF
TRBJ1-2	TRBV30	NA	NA	TGTGCCTGGAGTGGTACAGGGCATAGTGGCTACACCTTC	CAWSGTGHSGYTF
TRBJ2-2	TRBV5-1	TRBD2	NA	TGCGCCAGCAGCTTGGGGCTAGCGGCGAACACCGGGGAGCTGTTTTTT	CASSLGLAANTGELFF
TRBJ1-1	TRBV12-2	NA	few	TGTGCAAGTCGCAAGACAGGGATGGTGTCCACTGAAGCTTTCTTT	CASRKTGMVSTEAFF
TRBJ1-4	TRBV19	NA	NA	TGTGCCAGTAGTATGGAAAGCGCAACTAATGAAAAACTGTTTTTT	CASSMESATNEKLFF
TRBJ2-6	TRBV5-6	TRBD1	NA	TGTGCCAGCAGCCCGACGACAGGGTCCGGGGCCAACGTCCTGACTTTC	CASSPTTGSGANVLTF
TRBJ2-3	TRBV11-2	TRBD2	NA	TGTGCCAGCAGCACCGCCCGCGGGGGTACGCAGTATTTT	CASSTARGGTQYF
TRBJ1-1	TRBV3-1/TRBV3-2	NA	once	TGTGCCAGCAGCCAAGACGGAGAAACTGAAGCTTTCTTT	CASSQDGETEAFF
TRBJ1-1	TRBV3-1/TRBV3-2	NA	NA	TGTGCCAGCTCCCTCTCCCACACTGAAGCTTTCTTT	CASSLSHTEAFF
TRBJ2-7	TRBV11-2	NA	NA	TGTGCCAGCAGGTTCTCGGCAGGGCACGAGCAGTACTTC	CASRFSAGHEQYF
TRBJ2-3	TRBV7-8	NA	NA	TGTGCCAGCAGCCTCCGACTGGCGGATACGCAGTATTTT	CASSLRLADTQYF
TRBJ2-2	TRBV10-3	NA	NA	TGTGCCATCAGAAGCTCCGGGGAGCTGTTTTTT	CAIRSSGELFF
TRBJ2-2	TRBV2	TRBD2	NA	TGTGCCAGCTCCTATCTCGGGACTAGCGGGGCCGGGGAGCTGTTTTTT	CASSYLGTSGAGELFF